The 32 T cell receptor beta chains given below trace back to one sample, sequenced in a study of monozygotic twins with cystic fibrosis. Profiling relied on immunoSEQ multiplex PCR, and the TCRdb table lists in-frame clones only, not all of them. The repertoire holds 30,000 to 35,000 clones, with approximately 67% as singletons. The sequencing input was blood. The receptors here all came from a girl aged 10-17 years with cystic fibrosis.

The chain carries TRBV27 and TRBJ2-1; D may be TRBD2 (5 bases). From germline, CDR1 is MNHEY and CDR2 SMNVEV (reference sequence). This CDR3 is built from 13 residues. Trimming took 5 bases from V and 6 from J, leaving 11 bases between them. DNA for the CDR3: TGTGCCAGCAGTCTCGTCCGGGGCAATGAGCAGTTCTTC. Translating gives CASSLVRGNEQFF.

The chain has TRBV5-1 and TRBJ2-3; the D is unclear. Germline CDR1 reads SGHRS; CDR2 reads YFSETQ. CDR3 length: 14 residues. Trimming removed 4 bases from V and 1 base from J, with 10 bases in between. Here the CDR3 DNA reads TGCGCCAGCAGCCCGAGACGGGGCACAGATACGCAGTATTTT. Translating it yields CASSPRRGTDTQYF.

This clone was seen only once. This rearrangement joins TRBV7-9 to TRBJ2-1, with 13 bases that match TRBD2. In germline, CDR1 is SEHNR, CDR2 FQNEAQ (reference sequence). V shed 1 base, J shed 8 bases, and the junction held 5 bases outside the gene matches. The CDR3 spans 16 residues. CDR3 nucleotides: TGTGCCAGCAGCTTAGGGACTAGCGGGAGAAGGGATGAGCAGTTCTTC. Encoded protein: CASSLGTSGRRDEQFF.

In the case of this clone: One end of the junction does not line up with germline, which may come from a read error. V and J are TRBV5-6 and TRBJ2-5, with a possible D match to TRBD1 (5 bases). The CDR3 sequence is 12 residues long. Germline CDR1 is SGHDT and CDR2 is YYEEEE. The CDR3 DNA follows: TGTGCCAGCGGCTTGGGGCGAGAGACCCAGTACTTC. Amino acid sequence: CASGLGRETQYF.

The chain recombines TRBV4-3 with TRBJ2-7; TRBD2 is a possible D gene (5 bases). Germline CDR1 is LGHNA and CDR2 is YSLEER. There are 17 residues in the CDR3. The CDR3 region has the DNA TGCGCCAGCAGCCAATTCACAGCGGATCTCTTAACCTACGAGCAGTGCGTC. Its protein product is CASSQFTADLLTYEQCV.

This rearrangement joins TRBV5-1 to TRBJ2-7, with 8 bases lining up with TRBD2. With V trimmed by 0 bases and J by 3 bases, 5 bases remained unmatched. CDR3 length: 15 amino acids. Per the germline V gene, CDR1 is SGHRS and CDR2 is YFSETQ. The CDR3: CASSLEAGAYYEQYF. CDR3 coding DNA: TGCGCCAGCAGCTTGGAAGCGGGAGCGTACTACGAGCAGTACTTC.

The chain links TRBV4-1 to TRBJ2-1; TRBD2 might be the D (6 bases). Between the trimmed V and J ends, which lost 3 bases and 0 bases, there was a span of 12 bases. The CDR3 loop spans 16 amino acids. Germline V gives CDR1 MGHRA, CDR2 YSYEKL. The CDR3 nucleotides read TGCGCCAGCAGCCAGCGGGACGTCCGCTCCTACAATGAGCAGTTCTTC. It yields the protein CASSQRDVRSYNEQFF.

The chain has TRBV4-3 and TRBJ1-4; D might be TRBD1 (6 bases). Germline lookup yields CDR1 LGHNA and CDR2 YSLEER. CDR3 length equals 17 residues. Trimming removed 5 bases from V and 7 bases from J, with 23 bases in between. CDR3 nucleotides: TGCGCCAGCAGCTCCGAAGGGGGAGCCGTGCTAAGTGAAAAACTGTTTTTT. Translation: CASSSEGGAVLSEKLFF.

This clone turned up a few times. The gene calls are TRBV27 and TRBJ1-2; possible D gene TRBD1, 6 bases. CDR3 length: 16 residues. Trimming shortened V by 2 bases and J by 8 bases, and 21 bases separated the two germline ends. Germline-derived CDR1 and CDR2 are MNHEY and SMNVEV (reference sequence). CDR3 coding DNA: TGTGCCAGCAGTTTAAGGGAAGGGGGATCGGTTGGAGGCTACACCTTC. This gives the protein CASSLREGGSVGGYTF.

This clone was detected once. The genes are TRBV7-9 and TRBJ2-3; TRBD2 agrees at 13 bases. V dropped 2 bases and J dropped 3; count of bases not matched to a gene: 5. Germline CDR1 and CDR2: SEHNR and FQNEAQ (reference sequence). The CDR3 is 17 amino acids. The CDR3, as DNA: TGTGCCAGCAGCTTATGGACTAGCGGGAGAGGAACAGATACGCAGTATTTT. It is translated as CASSLWTSGRGTDTQYF.

The rearrangement links TRBV13 to TRBJ2-3; D perhaps matches TRBD2 (5 bases). The germline V and J ends were trimmed by 0 bases and 2 bases, with 9 bases remaining between them. This CDR3 spans 15 amino acids. Per germline, CDR1 PRHDT and CDR2 FYEKMQ (reference sequence). CDR3 DNA sequence: TGTGCCAGCAGCTTAGGAACTAGTGCCACAGATACGCAGTATTTT. Protein: CASSLGTSATDTQYF.

This clone turned up a few times. The chain links TRBV19 to TRBJ2-1; D gene ambiguous. V shed 3 bases and J shed 8 bases, with 14 bases lying between them. The CDR3 covers 14 residues. CDR1 and CDR2 (germline): LNHDA, SQIVND (reference sequence). The CDR3 protein is CASSMGWGTHEQFF. The CDR3 DNA is TGTGCCAGTAGTATGGGATGGGGAACGCATGAGCAGTTCTTC.

This clone occurred a few times. This chain uses TRBV7-9 with TRBJ1-2; D is undetermined. This CDR3 has 13 amino acids. The V gene lost 6 bases and the J gene lost 8 bases, with 16 bases spanning the gap. Germline V CDR1 and CDR2: SEHNR, FQNEAQ (reference sequence). DNA of the CDR3: TGTGCCAGCAGTCCTACAGCCCCTCGAGGCTACACCTTC. Translation gives CASSPTAPRGYTF.

The sample holds a few counts of this clone. This rearrangement joins TRBV9 to TRBJ1-2; D gene uncertain. CDR1 and CDR2 from the germline V gene are SGDLS and YYNGEE. The CDR3 length is 11 residues. Between the trimmed V and J ends, which lost 3 bases and 7 bases, there was a span of 7 bases. CDR3 bases: TGTGCCAGCAGCGGTTACTCTGGCTACACCTTC. As protein: CASSGYSGYTF.

The chain has TRBV30 and TRBJ2-3, with TRBD1 identical over 8 bases. The germline CDR1 and CDR2 sequences are GTSNPN and SVGIG (reference sequence). V was pared by 4 bases and J by 4 bases, with 4 bases of the junction left unmatched. The CDR3 covers 13 residues. CDR3 DNA: TGTGCCTGGACAGGGGGCACCGCAGATACGCAGTATTTT. Translated, it gives CAWTGGTADTQYF.

This clone was observed once. This chain uses TRBV2 with TRBJ2-5; D gene unclear. Trimming cost V 11 bases and J 0 bases, with 10 bases left between them. Germline values: CDR1 SNHLY, CDR2 FYNNEI. This CDR3 is built from 12 residues. As DNA, the CDR3 is TGTGCCGACCAGAGGTACCAAGAGACCCAGTACTTC. This translates into CADQRYQETQYF.

This clone has more than one count but fewer than ten. V and J are TRBV7-8 and TRBJ2-3; D is possibly TRBD2 (5 bases). Germline values: CDR1 SGHVS, CDR2 FQNEAQ. Trimming cost V 4 bases and J 3 bases, with 8 bases left between them. The CDR3 loop spans 13 amino acids. The CDR3 region is CASSSQRTDTQYF. The DNA for the CDR3 is TGTGCCAGCAGCTCCCAGCGGACAGATACGCAGTATTTT.

This clone was counted between two and nine times. The chain recombines TRBV9 with TRBJ2-2, with 11 nucleotides matching TRBD2. The V gene end was trimmed by 7 bases and the J gene end by 4 bases; junction bases not matched to a gene: 3. The germline V gene has CDR1 SGDLS and CDR2 YYNGEE. The CDR3 loop spans 14 amino acids. The CDR3 DNA reads as TGTGCCAGCGAAGGGACTAGCGGCACCGGGGAGCTGTTTTTT. Its protein is CASEGTSGTGELFF.

This clone has just a few counts. V gene TRBV19 combines with J gene TRBJ2-3; perhaps TRBD2 as D (6 bases). Germline CDR1 reads LNHDA; CDR2 reads SQIVND (reference sequence). The CDR3 has 13 residues. Trimming took off 6 bases at V and 7 bases at J, with 14 bases between the two ends. Here the CDR3 reads CASRQVGGYTQYF. In DNA form, the CDR3 reads TGTGCCAGTAGACAGGTGGGAGGTTATACGCAGTATTTT.

V usage is TRBV4-1 and J usage is TRBJ1-2, with D maybe TRBD1 (6 bases). This CDR3 has 18 amino acids. V shed 1 base and J shed 4 bases, with 22 bases lying between them. CDR1 MGHRA and CDR2 YSYEKL come from the germline V gene. DNA for the CDR3: TGCGCCAGCAGCCAAGTCCTTTCTACAGGGCCCCTTTCCTATGGCTACACCTTC. It encodes CASSQVLSTGPLSYGYTF.

This clone was counted a few times. The rearrangement uses TRBV30 and TRBJ1-1; D is possibly TRBD1 (5 bases). Germline CDR1 reads GTSNPN; CDR2 reads SVGIG (reference sequence). V was pared by 5 bases and J by 4 bases, with 11 bases between. The CDR3 runs 12 residues. For the CDR3, the DNA is TGTGCCTGGGAAGAGGGGACCACTGAAGCTTTCTTT. Its protein product is CAWEEGTTEAFF.

V usage is TRBV11-2 and J usage is TRBJ1-4; tentative D call: TRBD1 (5 bases). The CDR3 runs to 15 residues. Trimming took 1 base from V and 0 from J, leaving 6 bases between them. CDR1 is SGHAT and CDR2 is FQNNGV in the germline V gene. CDR3 in DNA: TGTGCCAGCAGCTTAGTGGGGGCAACTAATGAAAAACTGTTTTTT. This translates into CASSLVGATNEKLFF.

The chain employs TRBV19 and TRBJ1-2; no clear D. CDR3 length: 16 amino acids. CDR1 LNHDA and CDR2 SQIVND come from the germline V gene (reference sequence). Trimming took off 11 bases at V and 5 bases at J, with 27 bases between the two ends. DNA for the CDR3: TGTGCCCCTGCCCCCCCTAAAGGCCAGGTGGGGTATGGCTACACCTTC. Translating gives CAPAPPKGQVGYGYTF. The complete variable domain, with remaining parts taken from reference TRBV19 and TRBJ1-2, reads DGGITQSPKYLFRKEGQNVTLSCEQNLNHDAMYWYRQDPGQGLRLIYYSQIVNDFQKGDIAEGYSVSREKKESFPLTVTSAQKNPTAFYLCAPAPPKGQVGYGYTFGSGTRLTVV.

V gene TRBV9 combines with J gene TRBJ1-5; 8 bases match TRBD1. The CDR3 is made up of 14 amino acids. V was clipped by 2 bases and J by 6 bases; unmatched bases: 4. Looked up from germline, CDR1 is SGDLS and CDR2 is YYNGEE. The CDR3: CASSVTGGSQPQHF. The CDR3 DNA reads as TGTGCCAGCAGCGTTACAGGGGGATCTCAGCCCCAGCATTTT.

Only a few counts were recorded for this clone. The chain carries TRBV21-1 and TRBJ2-2; TRBD1 is the table's D call, not checked against the DNA. TRBV21-1 is reported as a pseudogene. This CDR3 is built from 16 residues. The CDR3 loop is CASSGAGGNITGELFF. CDR3 coding DNA: TGTGCCAGCAGCGGTGCAGGGGGTAACATCACCGGGGAGCTGTTTTTT.

This chain uses TRBV5-1 with TRBJ2-3; no clear D. CDR3 length: 12 amino acids. V shed 1 base and J shed 6 bases, with 6 bases lying between them. The V gene's germline CDR1 is SGHRS and CDR2 YFSETQ. CDR3 loop: CASSLLADTQYF. For the CDR3, the DNA is TGCGCCAGCAGCTTGTTAGCCGATACGCAGTATTTT.

The rearrangement joins TRBV7-2 to TRBJ2-3; 14 nucleotides match TRBD2. The CDR3 is 17 amino acids. The V gene's germline CDR1 is SGHTA and CDR2 FQGNSA. V lost 5 bases, J lost 6 bases, and 10 bases stayed unmatched. The DNA of the CDR3 is TGTGCCAGCAGCGCCGCCGGGACTAGCGGGAGTCCGGATACGCAGTATTTT. Translated, it gives CASSAAGTSGSPDTQYF.

The rearrangement links TRBV2 to TRBJ1-2; D is undetermined. The CDR3 sequence is 16 residues long. Germline lookup yields CDR1 SNHLY and CDR2 FYNNEI. Trimming removed 5 bases at V and 3 bases at J, with 19 bases between. The CDR3 loop reads CASSPDRPPRDYGYTF. The CDR3 DNA reads TGTGCCAGCAGTCCTGATAGGCCCCCTCGGGACTATGGCTACACCTTC.

The chain couples TRBV28 to TRBJ2-2, with D perhaps TRBD1 or TRBD2 (5 bases each). Trimming stripped 2 bases from V and 6 bases from J, with 13 bases between. CDR3 size: 15 residues. Looked up from germline, CDR1 is MDHEN and CDR2 is SYDVKM. In DNA form, the CDR3 reads TGTGCCAGCAGTTTAGGGGGATACAGCTCCGGGGAGCTGTTTTTT. It translates to CASSLGGYSSGELFF.

The chain links TRBV30 to TRBJ1-3, with D tentatively TRBD1 (6 bases). Trimming cost V 5 bases and J 0 bases, with 14 bases left between them. Germline V gene data show CDR1 as GTSNPN and CDR2 as SVGIG (reference sequence). This CDR3 is built from 15 residues. Here the CDR3 DNA reads TGTGCCTGGGCGACAGGTCTCTCCTCTGGAAACACCATATATTTT. Protein sequence: CAWATGLSSGNTIYF.

The rearrangement joins TRBV10-3 to TRBJ2-5, with 8 bases identical to TRBD1. V was clipped by 3 bases and J by 5 bases; unmatched bases: 5. CDR1 and CDR2 from the germline V gene are ENHRY and SYGVKD. The CDR3 totals 14 residues. The CDR3 reads CAISDLQGEETQYF. Written as DNA, the CDR3 is TGTGCCATCAGTGACCTACAGGGGGAGGAGACCCAGTACTTC.

The chain combines TRBV5-5 with TRBJ2-3, with TRBD1 matching over 8 bases. CDR1 and CDR2 from the germline V gene are SGHKS and YYEKEE (reference sequence). The junction had 4 bases not matched to a gene; V was cut back by 4 bases and J by 0 bases. The CDR3 contains 15 residues. DNA for the CDR3: TGTGCCAGCAGCCTGGACAGGGAAAGCACAGATACGCAGTATTTT. Protein sequence: CASSLDRESTDTQYF.